Listed below are T cell receptor beta chains from one sample, sequenced in a study of Graves' ophthalmopathy and Graves' hyperthyroidism. TCRdb reprocessed the multiplex PCR reads with MiXCR, giving one entry per CDR3 protein. The repertoire holds more than 550,000 distinct CDR3 sequences, with approximately 39% as singletons. The source material was peripheral blood. All receptors come from an adult man with Graves' ophthalmopathy. Both conserved end residues are part of each CDR3. D genes are given only for firm matches. The size field is filled for only some rows; it gives once, few, many or a size class.

TRBD1,TRBJ2-7,TRBV2,many,CASSVKGQTYEQYF,TGTGCCAGCAGTGTAAAGGGACAGACCTACGAGCAGTACTTC
.,TRBJ1-5,TRBV5-5,few,CASSLIPGDQPQHF,TGTGCCAGCAGCTTGATACCAGGAGATCAGCCCCAGCATTTT
TRBD2,TRBJ2-2,TRBV9,.,CASSSGLVSGELFF,TGTGCCAGCAGCTCTGGACTAGTATCCGGGGAGCTGTTTTTT
.,TRBJ2-3,TRBV2,.,CASSADTQYF,TGTGCCAGCAGTGCGGATACGCAGTATTTT
TRBD2,TRBJ2-7,TRBV29-1,.,CSAVRTSAIIYEQYF,TGCAGCGCCGTCAGGACTAGCGCCATCATCTACGAGCAGTACTTC
.,TRBJ1-1,TRBV13,.,CASRAVGEITEAFF,TGTGCCAGCCGCGCCGTGGGGGAGATTACTGAAGCTTTCTTT
.,TRBJ2-5,TRBV9,.,CASSVRPAGGETQYF,TGTGCCAGCAGCGTTCGTCCAGCGGGCGGGGAGACCCAGTACTTC
.,TRBJ1-3,TRBV7-9,many,CASSYLTGNSGNTIYF,TGTGCCAGCAGCTACCTGACAGGAAACTCTGGAAACACCATATATTTT
TRBD1,TRBJ1-6,TRBV5-6,.,CASSFSTGTGVRSPLHF,TGTGCCAGCAGCTTCTCAACCGGGACAGGGGTACGATCACCCCTCCACTTT
TRBD2,TRBJ2-5,TRBV25-1,.,CASSDEPLAGRETQYF,TGTGCCAGCAGTGATGAACCATTAGCGGGGAGGGAGACCCAGTACTTC
.,TRBJ1-1,TRBV10-3,.,CAISEGQGIDTEAFF,TGTGCCATCAGTGAGGGGCAGGGGATTGACACTGAAGCTTTCTTT
TRBD1,TRBJ1-2,TRBV7-2,many,CASSVTGACTF,TGTGCCAGCAGCGTCACAGGGGCTTGCACCTTC
TRBD1,TRBJ2-7,TRBV6-6,many,CASSYSIWTGDGEQYF,TGTGCCAGCAGTTACTCAATATGGACAGGGGACGGCGAGCAGTACTTC
.,TRBJ1-2,TRBV9,many,CASSVEGTRGYGYTF,TGTGCCAGCAGCGTAGAGGGCACCCGGGGCTATGGCTACACCTTC
.,TRBJ1-1,TRBV15,many,CATSRDEGRTTKGEAFF,TGTGCCACCAGCAGAGATGAGGGGCGGACAACAAAAGGTGAAGCTTTCTTT
.,TRBJ2-5,TRBV4-3,many,CASSQDHGMKTQYF,TGCGCCAGCAGCCAAGATCACGGTATGAAGACCCAGTACTTC
TRBD2,TRBJ2-7,TRBV15,many,CATSSGLAPFNRWYEQYF,TGTGCCACCAGCTCGGGACTAGCGCCCTTCAACAGGTGGTACGAGCAGTACTTC
TRBD1,TRBJ1-5,TRBV2,.,CASRYRGGQPQHF,TGTGCCAGCAGATACAGGGGAGGGCAGCCCCAGCATTTT
.,TRBJ1-1,TRBV12-3/TRBV12-4,many,CASSPRNRIGAFF,TGTGCCAGCAGTCCTAGGAACCGAATCGGGGCTTTCTTT
TRBD1,TRBJ2-7,TRBV7-9,few,CASSPRDRGTRSYEQYF,TGTGCCAGCAGCCCTAGGGACAGGGGGACCCGCTCCTACGAGCAGTACTTC
TRBD1,TRBJ1-5,TRBV14,.,CASSHAGTGGHSNQPQHF,TGTGCCAGCAGCCATGCCGGGACAGGGGGTCATAGCAATCAGCCCCAGCATTTT
TRBD1,TRBJ2-6,TRBV5-1,many,CASSLEFQGTAVLTF,TGCGCCAGCAGCTTGGAGTTCCAGGGGACAGCCGTCCTGACTTTC
.,TRBJ1-5,TRBV20-1,many,CSASRGLRNQPQHF,TGCAGTGCTAGTCGTGGTCTCCGGAATCAGCCCCAGCATTTT
.,TRBJ1-1,TRBV2,many,CASRGQTGGEGATTEAFF,TGTGCCAGCAGGGGACAAACGGGTGGTGAGGGTGCCACCACTGAAGCTTTCTTT
.,TRBJ1-3,TRBV27,once,CASSSQGSGNTIYF,TGTGCCAGCAGTTCCCAGGGGTCTGGAAACACCATATATTTT
.,TRBJ2-5,TRBV7-2,many,CASNGQIQETQYF,TGTGCCAGCAACGGACAGATCCAAGAGACCCAGTACTTC
.,TRBJ2-6,TRBV25-1,many,CASSDFPSPGQVSSGANVLTF,TGTGCCAGCAGTGATTTCCCAAGTCCCGGGCAGGTCTCCTCTGGGGCCAACGTCCTGACTTTC
.,TRBJ2-7,TRBV7-2,.,CASSYTGRTVAEQYF,TGTGCCAGCAGCTACACAGGGCGGACAGTTGCCGAGCAGTACTTC
.,TRBJ1-4,TRBV7-8,.,CASSLEWGFNEKLFF,TGTGCCAGCAGCTTAGAGTGGGGATTTAATGAAAAACTGTTTTTT